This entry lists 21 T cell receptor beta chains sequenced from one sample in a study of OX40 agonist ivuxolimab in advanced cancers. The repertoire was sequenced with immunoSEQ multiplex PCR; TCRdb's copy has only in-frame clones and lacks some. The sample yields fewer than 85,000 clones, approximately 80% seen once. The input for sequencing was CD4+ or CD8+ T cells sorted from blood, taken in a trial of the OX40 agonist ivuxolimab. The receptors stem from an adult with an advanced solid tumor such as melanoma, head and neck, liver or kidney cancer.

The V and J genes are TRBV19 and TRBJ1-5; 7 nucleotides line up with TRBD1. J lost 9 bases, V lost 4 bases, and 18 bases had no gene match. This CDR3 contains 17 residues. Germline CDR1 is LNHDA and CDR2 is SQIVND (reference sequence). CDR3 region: CASSTREGAPQMRPQHF. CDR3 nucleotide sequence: TGTGCCAGTAGTACCCGGGAGGGGGCTCCACAAATGCGGCCCCAGCATTTT.

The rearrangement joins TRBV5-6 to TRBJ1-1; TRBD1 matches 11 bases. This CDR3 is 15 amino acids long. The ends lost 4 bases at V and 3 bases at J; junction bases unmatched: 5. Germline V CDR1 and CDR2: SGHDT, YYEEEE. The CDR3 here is CASSPDRGRYTEAFF. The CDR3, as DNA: TGTGCCAGCAGCCCGGACAGGGGGCGGTACACTGAAGCTTTCTTT.

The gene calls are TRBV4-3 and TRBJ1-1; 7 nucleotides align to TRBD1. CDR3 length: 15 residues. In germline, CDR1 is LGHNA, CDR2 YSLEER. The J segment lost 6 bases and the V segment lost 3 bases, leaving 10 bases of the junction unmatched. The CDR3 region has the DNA TGCGCCAGCAGCCAGAGGCCCGACAGGGCCCCTGAAGCTTTCTTT. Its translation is CASSQRPDRAPEAFF.

CDR3 in DNA: TGTGCCAGCAGCTCACCCGGACTGAACACCGGGGAGCTGTTTTTT. Translated, it gives CASSSPGLNTGELFF. This chain joins TRBV5-4 and TRBJ2-2, with D possibly matching TRBD2 (5 bases). The germline V gene has CDR1 SGHNT and CDR2 YYREEE (reference sequence). Trimming removed 3 bases from V and 1 base from J, with 10 bases in between. The CDR3 spans 15 residues.

CDR3 loop: CSARTGTTGELFF. The CDR3 bases are TGCAGCGCCCGGACAGGGACCACCGGGGAGCTGTTTTTT. The chain recombines TRBV29-1 with TRBJ2-2, with TRBD1 matching over 8 bases. Germline V CDR1 and CDR2: SQVTM, ANQGSEA. The V gene end was trimmed by 7 bases and the J gene end by 4 bases; junction bases not matched to a gene: 5. There are 13 residues in the CDR3.

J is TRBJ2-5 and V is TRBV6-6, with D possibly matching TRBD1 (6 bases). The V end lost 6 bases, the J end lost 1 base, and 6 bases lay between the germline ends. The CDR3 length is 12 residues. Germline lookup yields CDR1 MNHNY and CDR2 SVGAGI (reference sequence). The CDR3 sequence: CASRTGQETQYF. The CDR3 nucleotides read TGTGCCAGCAGGACAGGCCAAGAGACCCAGTACTTC.

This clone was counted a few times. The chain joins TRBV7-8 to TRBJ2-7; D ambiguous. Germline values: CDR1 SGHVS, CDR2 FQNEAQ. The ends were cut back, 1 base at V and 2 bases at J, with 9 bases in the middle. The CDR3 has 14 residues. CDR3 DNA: TGTGCCAGCAGCTTAGGGACCCTAGCCTACGAGCAGTACTTC. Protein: CASSLGTLAYEQYF.

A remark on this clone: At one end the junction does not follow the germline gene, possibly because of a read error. CDR3 DNA sequence: TGTGCCAGCAGCTTGATGCTCGGGGGGGATAACAATGGCTACACCTTC. Translating gives CASSLMLGGDNNGYTF. The rearrangement uses TRBV5-8 and TRBJ1-2; maybe TRBD1 (5 bases). The V gene's germline CDR1 is SGHTS and CDR2 YDEGEE. The CDR3 totals 16 residues.

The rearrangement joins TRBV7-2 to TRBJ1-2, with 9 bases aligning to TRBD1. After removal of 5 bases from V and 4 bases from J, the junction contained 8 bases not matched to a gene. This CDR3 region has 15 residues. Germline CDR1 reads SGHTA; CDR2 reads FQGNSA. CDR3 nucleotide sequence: TGTGCCAGCAGCCTCCCGGGACAGGGTGTCTATGGCTACACCTTC. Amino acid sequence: CASSLPGQGVYGYTF.

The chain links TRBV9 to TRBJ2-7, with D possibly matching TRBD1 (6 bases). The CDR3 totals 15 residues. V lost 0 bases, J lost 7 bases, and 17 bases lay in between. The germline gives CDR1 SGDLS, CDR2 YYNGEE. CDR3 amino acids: CASSVGGLQGGEQYF. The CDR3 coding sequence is TGTGCCAGCAGCGTAGGGGGCCTACAAGGGGGAGAGCAGTACTTC.

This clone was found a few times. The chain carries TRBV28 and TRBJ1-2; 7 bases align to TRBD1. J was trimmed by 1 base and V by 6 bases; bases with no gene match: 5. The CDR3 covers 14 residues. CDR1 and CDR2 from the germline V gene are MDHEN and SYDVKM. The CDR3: CASRTTGSNYGYTF. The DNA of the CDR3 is TGTGCCAGCAGGACGACAGGGAGTAACTATGGCTACACCTTC.

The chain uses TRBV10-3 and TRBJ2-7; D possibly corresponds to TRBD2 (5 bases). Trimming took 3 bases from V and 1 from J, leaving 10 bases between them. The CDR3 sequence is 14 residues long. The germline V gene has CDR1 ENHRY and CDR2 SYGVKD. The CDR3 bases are TGTGCCATCAGTGATTTAGAGGGATCCTACGAGCAGTACTTC. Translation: CAISDLEGSYEQYF.

CDR3 bases: TGTGCCAGCAGCAAGGGGACTAGCGGGAGGGAGACCCAGTACTTC. Translated: CASSKGTSGRETQYF. The chain has TRBV6-1 and TRBJ2-5; 15 nucleotides agree with TRBD2. CDR1 and CDR2 (germline): MNHNS, SASEGT. V lost 6 bases, J lost 5 bases, and 4 bases stayed unmatched. The CDR3 consists of 15 residues.

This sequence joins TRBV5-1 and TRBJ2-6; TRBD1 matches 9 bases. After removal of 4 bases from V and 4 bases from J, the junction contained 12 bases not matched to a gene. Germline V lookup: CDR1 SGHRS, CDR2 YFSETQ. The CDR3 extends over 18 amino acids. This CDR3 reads CASSQSPGQGSGANVLTF. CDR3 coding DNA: TGCGCCAGCAGCCAATCACCGGGACAGGGTTCAGGGGCCAACGTCCTGACTTTC. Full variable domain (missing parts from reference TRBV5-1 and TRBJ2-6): KAGVTQTPRYLIKTRGQQVTLSCSPISGHRSVSWYQQTPGQGLQFLFEYFSETQRNKGNFPGRFSGRQFSNSRSEMNVSTLELGDSALYLCASSQSPGQGSGANVLTFGAGSRLTVL.

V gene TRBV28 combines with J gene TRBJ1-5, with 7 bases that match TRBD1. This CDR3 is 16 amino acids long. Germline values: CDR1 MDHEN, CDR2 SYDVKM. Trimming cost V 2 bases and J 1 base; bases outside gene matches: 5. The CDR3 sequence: CASSLAQGTSNQPQHF. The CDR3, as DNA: TGTGCCAGCAGTTTAGCACAGGGGACCAGCAATCAGCCCCAGCATTTT.

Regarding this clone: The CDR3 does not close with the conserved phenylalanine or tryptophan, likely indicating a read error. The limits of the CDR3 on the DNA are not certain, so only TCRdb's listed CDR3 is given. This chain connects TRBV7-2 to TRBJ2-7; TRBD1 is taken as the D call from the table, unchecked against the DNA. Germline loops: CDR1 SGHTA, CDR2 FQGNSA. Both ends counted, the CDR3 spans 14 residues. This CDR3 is CASSLAPGQGIQGI.

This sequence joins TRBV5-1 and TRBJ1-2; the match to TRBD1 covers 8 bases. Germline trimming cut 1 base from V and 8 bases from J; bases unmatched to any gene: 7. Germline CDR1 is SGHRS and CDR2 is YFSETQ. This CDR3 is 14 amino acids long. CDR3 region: CASSLSGQGGGYTF. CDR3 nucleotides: TGCGCCAGCAGCTTGTCTGGACAGGGCGGCGGCTACACCTTC.

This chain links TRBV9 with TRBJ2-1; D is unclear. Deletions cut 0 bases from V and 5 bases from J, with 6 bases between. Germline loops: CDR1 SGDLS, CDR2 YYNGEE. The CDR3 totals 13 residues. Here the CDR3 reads CASSVGRNNEQFF. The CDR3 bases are TGTGCCAGCAGCGTAGGGCGGAACAATGAGCAGTTCTTC.

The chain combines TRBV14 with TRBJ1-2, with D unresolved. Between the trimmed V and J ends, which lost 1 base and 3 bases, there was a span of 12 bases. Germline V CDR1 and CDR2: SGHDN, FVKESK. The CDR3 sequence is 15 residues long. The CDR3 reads CASSQGRSLDYGYTF. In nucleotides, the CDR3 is TGTGCCAGCAGCCAAGGGAGGTCCCTCGACTATGGCTACACCTTC.

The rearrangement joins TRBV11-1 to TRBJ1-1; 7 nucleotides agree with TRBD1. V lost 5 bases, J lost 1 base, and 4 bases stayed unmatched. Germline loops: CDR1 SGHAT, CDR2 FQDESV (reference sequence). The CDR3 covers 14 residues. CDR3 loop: CASSLRQGNTEAFF. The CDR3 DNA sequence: TGTGCCAGCAGCCTGAGACAGGGGAACACTGAAGCTTTCTTT.

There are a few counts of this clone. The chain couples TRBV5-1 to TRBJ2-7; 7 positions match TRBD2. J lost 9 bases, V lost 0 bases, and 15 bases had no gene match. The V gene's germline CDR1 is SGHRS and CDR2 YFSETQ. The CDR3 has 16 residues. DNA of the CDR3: TGCGCCAGCAGCTTGGGACTAGCCGACGTCCTACGAGTGCAGTACTTC. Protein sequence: CASSLGLADVLRVQYF.